This T cell receptor beta chain was sequenced for a study of PD-L1 blockade in urothelial cancer (TCRdb year 2017). Study-level background: Therapy was started in the mid-2010s for all patients, and atezolizumab 1,200 mg was administered intravenously every 3 weeks. Twenty-five of 29 patients were identified as males with urothelial cancer of bladder origin, and a prior smoking history was reported by 18 of 29 patients. An ECOG performance status of 0 or 1 was recorded for the patients, and 0 to 3 prior chemotherapy regimens had been received by the patients. Blood samples were analyzed 3 weeks after the start of treatment (second dose) and 6 weeks after the start of treatment. Blood samples gave a median of around 130,000 T cells and roughly 83,000 unique TCRs, with a median clonality of around 0.074. Somatic, immune and clinical correlates of response to PD-L1 blockade with atezolizumab in urothelial cancer were the focus of an exploratory multi-omic analysis. Pretreatment tumor samples, along with matched peripheral blood serially collected before and after atezolizumab treatment, were subjected to TCR sequencing. Durable clinical benefit was defined as a progression-free survival longer than 6 months, and TCR features were additionally tested against progression-free survival and overall survival. In the same patients, whole exome sequencing and RNA sequencing of pretreatment tumors were performed in addition to TCR sequencing. Durable clinical benefit was achieved by nine patients and was not achieved by 20 patients. Some 30 patients had pretreatment blood TCR-seq, about 25 had at least one posttreatment blood collection, and about 25 had tumor TCR-seq.

The paper as a whole reports these results and caveats: Improved progression-free and overall survival was associated with having pretreatment peripheral blood TCR clonality below the median. Patients with durable benefit showed greater expansion of tumor-associated TCR clones in peripheral blood 3 weeks after starting treatment (n ≈ 20, p = 0.022). Small sample size (n ≈ 29) and many exploratory analyses mean the results are intended to be hypothesis-generating.

V and J are truncated by 1 base and 9 bases respectively, leaving an intervening sequence of 10 bases. Based on the germline V gene, the CDR1 and CDR2 sequences are MNHNS and SASEGT. The CDR3 measures 13 amino acids from cysteine to phenylalanine. The entry retains the CDR3 DNA only, 39 bases that are in frame from base 1. What the time point label conveys for this sample: pretreatment peripheral blood. The cohort included 25 to 30 patients with locally advanced or metastatic urothelial carcinoma who were treated at Memorial Sloan Kettering on a trial protocol. Peripheral blood mononuclear cells were collected pretreatment and during treatment, with between 1 and 8 total time points obtained per patient. The Qiagen DNeasy Blood extraction kit was used to purify genomic DNA from total PBMCs and tumor samples. PBMCs were collected pretreatment and during treatment, and were isolated and stored as previously described.

Synthetic TCR analog templates were spiked into each PCR so that absolute template abundance could be estimated from read counts. The immunoSEQ assay was used to amplify TCRbeta CDR3 regions from genomic DNA with bias-controlled V and J gene primers. Sequencing of rearranged TCRbeta segments was done at approximately 20X coverage. In the source study's methods: Clustering was used to correct sequencing errors, and CDR3s were annotated against IMGT so that V, D and J genes could be assigned. Downstream analyses used only productive TCRbeta rearrangements, leaving out any out-of-frame or stop-codon sequences. Clonality was computed as one minus Shannon entropy normalized by the log of the number of unique productive sequences. Fisher's exact test with Benjamini-Hochberg correction, using a cutoff of adjusted p below 0.01, was how clones that differed between time points or between blood and tumor were identified. Held by TCRdb, this immuneACCESS table contains in-frame sequences only and omits some clones. Under half of the omission traces to an unresolved V gene where checked; the cause of the rest is unknown. V and J calls and clone size are as listed in that table; D and trimming were resolved from the DNA. This sample is represented by fewer than 75,000 clones; 90% of them were singletons. The ten biggest clones cover more than 3.5% of the sample.

On this clone itself: Its antigen is unknown. No much larger clone exists at a distance of one base, and base qualities are not known.

This receptor was identified in a man aged 70-80 years with urothelial cancer. The chain was built from TRBV6-1 and TRBJ2-1, with the D gene call left open. Sequencing used PBMCs, obtained around atezolizumab (anti-PD-L1) treatment. The DNA is as follows: TGTGCCAGCAGTGAAGGTCTGCTAGGTGAGCAGTTCTTC. Translated, it reads CASSEGLLGEQFF.